These T cell receptor beta chains were read from a single sample in a study of blood T cell repertoires in COVID-19. The protocol was immunoSEQ multiplex PCR, while the TCRdb copy is restricted to in-frame clones and leaves out a portion. The repertoire holds approximately 430,000 clones, with approximately 90% as singletons. What was sequenced was peripheral blood. These receptors all come from a woman aged 25 to 39 with active or convalescent COVID-19. Both conserved end residues are trimmed from each CDR3.

TRBJ1-6,TRBV19,ASSTIQGHNSPLH
TRBJ2-3,TRBV2,ASTGDSPSTDTQY
TRBJ2-3,TRBV6-1,ASSEAVGLAGTDTQY
TRBJ1-2,TRBV7-9,ASSLASSLSYGYT
TRBJ1-1,TRBV6-1,ASSVSAYTEAF
TRBJ1-2,TRBV6-4,ASSAGQGAGYGYT
TRBJ2-1,TRBV10-1,ASSRDYGDHEQF
TRBJ1-2,TRBV5-1,ASSLGPPGQGSYGYT
TRBJ1-6,TRBV7-9,ASSSTLGGGDRSPLH
TRBJ1-1,TRBV6-1,ASSETRTGLNTEAF
TRBJ1-5,TRBV11-2,ASSLGQGSNQPQH
TRBJ2-5,TRBV10-3,AISEGGGEETQY
TRBJ2-7,TRBV13,ASSPRGIRDRAYEQY
TRBJ1-1,TRBV5-4,ASSSDLWGGEESLNTEAF
TRBJ1-6,TRBV10-2,ASSELGPSYNSPLH
TRBJ2-3,TRBV5-1,ASSLYFSTDTQY
TRBJ2-7,TRBV18,ASSPATGQGSHEQY
TRBJ1-1,TRBV2,ASIQGDGVTEAF
TRBJ2-5,TRBV5-1,ASSLLAGGPQETQY
TRBJ1-5,TRBV5-1,ASSTGSSNQPQH
TRBJ2-7,TRBV2,ASGIGGAGLYEQY
TRBJ2-7,TRBV20-1,SASDGLAGGRY
TRBJ1-2,TRBV6-5,ASRAPGVYYGYT
TRBJ1-2,TRBV6-1,ASSDAPGFVGGYT
TRBJ2-7,TRBV6-5,ASSTPGTREQY
TRBJ2-3,TRBV27,ASMLAGATTDTQY
TRBJ2-7,TRBV3-1/TRBV3-2,ASSPGAPREQY
TRBJ1-1,TRBV2,ASSATRTELFRNTEAF
TRBJ2-6,TRBV19,ASSTTGPGANVLT
TRBJ1-1,TRBV5-4,ASSFNRGSWTEAF
TRBJ2-7,TRBV10-3,AIADRTGGFVEQY
TRBJ2-1,TRBV27,ASSLEASGRPLLVNEQF
TRBJ2-6,TRBV2,ASSGQGAGANVLT
TRBJ2-7,TRBV27,ASTYAFEQY
TRBJ1-2,TRBV7-2,ASSLRQPGGYT
TRBJ1-2,TRBV5-1,ASSLQTGVYDGYT
TRBJ2-7,TRBV3-1/TRBV3-2,ASSQGVGTGVEQY
TRBJ2-6,TRBV6-6,ASSLGASGANVLT